One and the same sample provided the 9 T cell receptor beta chains below, sequenced in a study of CD8 T cells in ankylosing spondylitis. Regarding the study as a whole: A TCR beta motif of seven or eight highly homologous variants appeared characteristic of ankylosing spondylitis blood.

Their recognized antigens are unknown. A single record per CDR3 protein comes from TCRdb applying MiXCR to the 5' RACE reads. This sample has about 510,000 distinct CDR3 sequences, with 5.3% found just once. Sequenced material: blood, either unsorted or a sorted T cell fraction (not recorded which). The receptors were sampled from a male donor with ankylosing spondylitis.

This clonotype was found many times. The V call is TRBV11-2, the J call TRBJ2-5; 10 bases fit TRBD2. This CDR3 spans 18 amino acids. The germline V gene encodes CDR1 SGHAT and CDR2 FQNNGV. V lost 5 bases to trimming and J lost 4 bases; unmatched junction nucleotides: 16. Written as DNA, the CDR3 is TGTGCCAGCAGCCCGGGCCAGGTCCTAGCGGGGGTGGGAGAGACCCAGTACTTC. Translated, it gives CASSPGQVLAGVGETQYF.

Ten or more counts support this clonotype. The CDR3 reads CASSLGIYGWRFF. CDR3 bases: TGTGCCAGCAGCTTAGGAATATACGGTTGGCGGTTCTTC. The chain uses TRBV7-8 and TRBJ2-1; D is unresolved. This CDR3 is 13 amino acids long. V was shortened by 1 base and J by 15 bases, with 16 bases between the two germline ends. Germline CDR1 and CDR2: SGHVS and FQNEAQ.

J is TRBJ2-3 and V is TRBV6-1, with TRBD1 matching over 8 bases. With 6 bases clipped from V and 2 bases from J, the junction kept 10 bases outside the gene matches. The CDR3 sequence is 16 residues long. Germline V gene lookup returns CDR1 MNHNS and CDR2 SASEGT. The CDR3 loop is CASRAPTGDNTDTQYF. DNA of the CDR3: TGTGCCAGCAGGGCCCCGACAGGGGACAACACAGATACGCAGTATTTT.

The sample holds many counts of this clonotype. As DNA, the CDR3 is TGTGCCAGCAGATACGCGGATGAGCAGTTCTTC. The encoded protein is CASRYADEQFF. The chain recombines TRBV12-3 or TRBV12-4 with TRBJ2-1, with D unclear. Trimming removed 6 bases from V and 8 bases from J, with 8 bases in between. This CDR3 contains 11 residues.

This clonotype was seen repeatedly, ten times or more. The J gene is TRBJ2-7, the V gene TRBV4-1; maybe TRBD2 (5 bases). The CDR3 has 15 residues. Germline V CDR1 and CDR2: MGHRA, YSYEKL. V was shortened by 2 bases and J by 2 bases, with 13 bases between the two germline ends. The CDR3 DNA reads TGCGCCAGCAGCCAAAGGACGGAGGCCCCCTACGAGCAGTACTTC. Protein: CASSQRTEAPYEQYF.

There are many counts of this clonotype. This chain links TRBV12-3 or TRBV12-4 with TRBJ2-1, with D unresolved. CDR3 length equals 15 residues. The V and J ends lost 5 bases and 0 bases respectively, with 11 bases between them. CDR3 in amino acids: CASSPESSSYNEQFF. The CDR3 nucleotides are TGTGCCAGCAGTCCCGAAAGCAGCTCCTACAATGAGCAGTTCTTC.

The table lists this clonotype with many counts. The chain uses TRBV7-2 and TRBJ1-6; D not resolved. Deletions cut 1 base from V and 9 bases from J, with 13 bases between. Germline-derived CDR1 and CDR2 are SGHTA and FQGNSA. The CDR3 has 15 amino acids. CDR3 protein: CASSLGTPEGSPLHF. CDR3 nucleotides: TGTGCCAGCAGCTTAGGGACCCCTGAGGGTTCACCCCTCCACTTT.

This clonotype was seen repeatedly, ten times or more. This rearrangement joins TRBV29-1 to TRBJ2-1, with 7 bases that match TRBD2. The CDR3 is 12 amino acids. From germline, CDR1 is SQVTM and CDR2 ANQGSEA. V was clipped by 4 bases and J by 4 bases; unmatched bases: 1. The CDR3 DNA reads as TGCAGCGTTGGAGCGGGGTACAATGAGCAGTTCTTC. It yields the protein CSVGAGYNEQFF.

This clonotype appeared a few times. An end of the junction does not agree with germline; a read error may underlie this. This chain uses TRBV24-1 with TRBJ2-1; D may be TRBD2 (6 bases). The CDR3 is 15 residues long. CDR1 KGHDR and CDR2 SFDVKD come from the germline V gene. CDR3 protein: CATSDRGTSDNEQFF. In nucleotides, the CDR3 is TGTGCCACCAGTGACCGGGGGACCTCCGACAATGAGCAGTTCTTC.